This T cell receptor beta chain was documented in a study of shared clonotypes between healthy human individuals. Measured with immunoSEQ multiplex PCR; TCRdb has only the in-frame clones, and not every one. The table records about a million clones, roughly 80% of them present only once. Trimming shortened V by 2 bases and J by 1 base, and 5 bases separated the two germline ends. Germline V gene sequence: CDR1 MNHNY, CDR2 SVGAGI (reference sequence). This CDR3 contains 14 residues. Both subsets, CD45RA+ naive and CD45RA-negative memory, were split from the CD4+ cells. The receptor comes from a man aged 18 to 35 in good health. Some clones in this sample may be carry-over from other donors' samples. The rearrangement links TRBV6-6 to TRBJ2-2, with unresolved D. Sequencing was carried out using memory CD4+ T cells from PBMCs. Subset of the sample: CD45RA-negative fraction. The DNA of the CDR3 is TGTGCCAGCAGTTACAGTAGGAACACCGGGGAGCTGTTTTTT. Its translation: CASSYSRNTGELFF.